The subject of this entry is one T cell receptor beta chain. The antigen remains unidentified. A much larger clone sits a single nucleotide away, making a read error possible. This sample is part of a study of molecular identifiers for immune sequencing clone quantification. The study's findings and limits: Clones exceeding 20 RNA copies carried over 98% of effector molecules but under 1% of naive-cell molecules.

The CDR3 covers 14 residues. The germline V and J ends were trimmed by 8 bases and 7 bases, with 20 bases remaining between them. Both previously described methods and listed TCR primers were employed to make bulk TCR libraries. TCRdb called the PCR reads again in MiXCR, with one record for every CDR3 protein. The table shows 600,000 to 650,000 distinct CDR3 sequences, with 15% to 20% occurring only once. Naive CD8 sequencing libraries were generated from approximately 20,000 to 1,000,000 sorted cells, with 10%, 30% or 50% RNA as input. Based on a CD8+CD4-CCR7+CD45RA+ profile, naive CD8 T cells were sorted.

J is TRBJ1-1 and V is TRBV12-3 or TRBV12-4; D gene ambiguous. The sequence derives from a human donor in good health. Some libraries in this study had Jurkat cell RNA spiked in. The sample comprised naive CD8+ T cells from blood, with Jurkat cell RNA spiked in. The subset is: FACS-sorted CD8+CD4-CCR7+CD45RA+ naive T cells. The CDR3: CASGLGRVIDEAFF. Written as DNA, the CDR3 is TGTGCCAGCGGTCTCGGGCGGGTTATAGATGAAGCTTTCTTT.